The rows below give T cell receptor beta chains drawn from one sample of a study of cytomegalovirus exposure and HLA in healthy donors. Profiled with immunoSEQ multiplex PCR; TCRdb holds only in-frame clones, not every one. The table includes around 210,000 clones, over 75% detected once. The sequenced sample consisted of PBMCs. The receptors come from a woman aged 25 to 45 in good health and CMV-seronegative. Each CDR3 is given with its conserved first and last residue. D genes are given only for firm matches. Clone size, where shown, is once, few, many, or a class for clones that have expanded.

clone size	V gene	D gene	J gene	CDR3 DNA	CDR3 protein
NA	TRBV6-4	NA	TRBJ1-6	TGTGCCAGCAGTGAGGGCCGGTTGCGCGGGGTATCTTCACCCCTCCACTTT	CASSEGRLRGVSSPLHF
once	TRBV2	TRBD1	TRBJ1-5	TGTGCCAGCAGGGTTCCGGGACAGGGGAATCAGCCCCAGCATTTT	CASRVPGQGNQPQHF
NA	TRBV2	TRBD1	TRBJ1-1	TGTGCCAGCAGTGAAAGGACAGGGGGCGCGGGGACTGAAGCTTTCTTT	CASSERTGGAGTEAFF
NA	TRBV18	NA	TRBJ2-1	TGTGCCAGCTCACCACGTTCAGGGGACCACTACAATGAGCAGTTCTTC	CASSPRSGDHYNEQFF
NA	TRBV7-2	TRBD2	TRBJ2-7	TGTGCCAGCAGCCCGGGAGGGGACGCCGAGCAGTACTTC	CASSPGGDAEQYF
NA	TRBV6-5	NA	TRBJ1-2	TGTGCCAGCAGGGGCAGCAGGTCCCCCTATGGCTACACCTTC	CASRGSRSPYGYTF
NA	TRBV7-9	TRBD1	TRBJ1-6	TGTGCCAGCAGCTTAGAGGGGACAGGGGAATCACCCCTCCACTTT	CASSLEGTGESPLHF
few	TRBV7-8	TRBD2	TRBJ2-2	TGTGCCAGCAGCCTGCATGTTAGCGGGTATGTCACCGGGGAGCTGTTTTTT	CASSLHVSGYVTGELFF
few	TRBV30	TRBD1	TRBJ1-1	TGTGCCTGGAGACCTAGACAGGGCCGAAAAAGGGGGACTGAAGCTTTCTTT	CAWRPRQGRKRGTEAFF
few	TRBV5-1	TRBD1	TRBJ2-2	TGCGCCAGCAGCACGGACAGGCCAAGCGGGGAGCTGTTTTTT	CASSTDRPSGELFF
NA	TRBV10-3	NA	TRBJ2-7	TGTGCCATCAGTGATGACGGAGGGCGCACCACCTACGAGCAGTACTTC	CAISDDGGRTTYEQYF
NA	TRBV6-1	TRBD1	TRBJ1-6	TGTGCCAGCAGTGAGGCAGGGGGAAGGCTAAATTCACCCCTCCACTTT	CASSEAGGRLNSPLHF
NA	TRBV4-1	NA	TRBJ2-3	TGCGCCAGCAGCCAAGGGCCGGGGGGCACAGATACGCAGTATTTT	CASSQGPGGTDTQYF
NA	TRBV28	TRBD1	TRBJ1-5	TGTGCCAGCAGTACTGGGACAGGGCTGGGCAATCAGCCCCAGCATTTT	CASSTGTGLGNQPQHF
few	TRBV5-1	TRBD1	TRBJ2-7	TGCGCCAGCAGCTACTCACAGGGACAGCCCTACGAGCAGTACTTC	CASSYSQGQPYEQYF
NA	TRBV2	NA	TRBJ1-6	TGTGCCAGCAGTGTAGACCGGGACTACCCAGATTCACCCCTCCACTTT	CASSVDRDYPDSPLHF
NA	TRBV2	TRBD2	TRBJ2-2	TGTGCCAGCAGCCGCTCTCTAGCGGTTGGGGAGCTGTTTTTT	CASSRSLAVGELFF
NA	TRBV19	NA	TRBJ2-1	TGTGCCAGTAGTAGGGGAGGTGAGGGGCGGAAGTACAATGAGCAGTTCTTC	CASSRGGEGRKYNEQFF
NA	TRBV29-1	TRBD2	TRBJ2-7	TGCAGCGTCCTAGCGGGAGAGGGCTACGAGCAGTACTTC	CSVLAGEGYEQYF
NA	TRBV19	TRBD1	TRBJ1-2	TGTGCCAGTAGTATCCGAGGGGGCGCCAAAGATGGCTACACCTTC	CASSIRGGAKDGYTF
NA	TRBV15	NA	TRBJ1-2	TGTGCCACCAGCGAAGAGAGGGCAGGCCCTCCGGGAGGCTACCCCTTC	CATSEERAGPPGGYPF
NA	TRBV28	TRBD1	TRBJ1-2	TGTGCCAGCAGAACAGGGGAATTTAAGGATGGCTACACCTTC	CASRTGEFKDGYTF
once	TRBV5-4	TRBD1	TRBJ1-1	TGTGCCAGCAGCTTGGATAGGACAGGTGTGAACACTGAAGCTTTCTTT	CASSLDRTGVNTEAFF
NA	TRBV7-8	NA	TRBJ2-1	TGTGCCAGCAGCTTAGAGACTAGGTACAATGAGCAGTTCTTC	CASSLETRYNEQFF
once	TRBV29-1	TRBD2	TRBJ2-3	TGCAGCGTTGAATTCGGCGGGGGGGGCACAGATACGCAGTATTTT	CSVEFGGGGTDTQYF
NA	TRBV7-9	TRBD1	TRBJ1-4	TGTGCCAGCAGCTTAGCTCAGGGGGAGGAAAAACTGTTTTTT	CASSLAQGEEKLFF
NA	TRBV9	NA	TRBJ2-1	TGTGCCAGCAGTGAGGGGGGGGCCCGCTACAGTGAGCAGTTCTTC	CASSEGGARYSEQFF
NA	TRBV27	TRBD1	TRBJ2-1	TGTGCCAGCAGCCGAAGCCCCGGGACAGGGGGCTCCTACAATGAGCAGTTCTTC	CASSRSPGTGGSYNEQFF
NA	TRBV7-9	TRBD1	TRBJ2-7	TGTGCCAGCAGCTCCCTACAGGGGGGCCGCCACGAGCAGTACTTC	CASSSLQGGRHEQYF
few	TRBV5-6	TRBD2	TRBJ2-7	TGTGCCAGCAGCTTGGATAGCGGGAGACCGCGTGAGCAGTACTTC	CASSLDSGRPREQYF
NA	TRBV6-1	TRBD1	TRBJ2-1	TGTGCCAGCGGAAAGGGGGCTTATGAGCAGTTCTTC	CASGKGAYEQFF
NA	TRBV4-2	NA	TRBJ1-2	TGTGCCAGCAGCCAAGATCTGGCAGGGTCCTTATTGATCGGCTACACCTTC	CASSQDLAGSLLIGYTF
NA	TRBV5-1	TRBD2	TRBJ2-5	TGCGCCAGCACCCGGACTAGCGGGAGCTGGGGAGAGACCCAGTACTTC	CASTRTSGSWGETQYF
NA	TRBV9	TRBD1	TRBJ1-2	TGTGCCAGCAGCGTAGTCGACAGGGTGGGAGGCTACACCTTC	CASSVVDRVGGYTF
NA	TRBV6-7	NA	TRBJ1-2	TGTGCCAGCAGTTCGACAGGCCCCGATGGCTACACCTTC	CASSSTGPDGYTF
NA	TRBV28	NA	TRBJ1-4	TGTGCCAGCAGTCGGAGACCGCTGGCTAATGAAAAACTGTTTTTT	CASSRRPLANEKLFF
NA	TRBV7-9	TRBD1	TRBJ2-1	TGTGCCAGCAGCCCAGGGGGCGGGTACAATGAGCAGTTCTTC	CASSPGGGYNEQFF
NA	TRBV19	NA	TRBJ1-5	TGTGCCAGTACTACCCAGGGGCTCTATCAGCCCCAGCATTTT	CASTTQGLYQPQHF
few	TRBV28	NA	TRBJ2-1	TGTGCCAGCAGTTCCACAGGGAGTGGGCAGTTCTTC	CASSSTGSGQFF
few	TRBV29-1	TRBD2	TRBJ2-3	TGCAGCGTTGAAATGCGGGGGGGCCACCTCCCTAGCACAGATACGCAGTATTTT	CSVEMRGGHLPSTDTQYF
once	TRBV7-9	TRBD1	TRBJ1-4	TGTGCCAGCAGCAACCCCAAGGACAGGGGGTCAACTAATGAAAAACTGTTTTTT	CASSNPKDRGSTNEKLFF
NA	TRBV9	TRBD2	TRBJ2-3	TGTGCCAGCAGCGTTACTAGCGGCAGCACAGATACGCAGTATTTT	CASSVTSGSTDTQYF
NA	TRBV9	TRBD2	TRBJ2-1	TGTGCCAGCAGCGCCGGACTAGCGGAAAACAATGAGCAGTTCTTC	CASSAGLAENNEQFF
NA	TRBV7-6	TRBD1	TRBJ1-1	TGTGCCAGCAGCCCCGGGACAGGGGTTTTTTCGACTTCCGAAGCTTTCTTT	CASSPGTGVFSTSEAFF
NA	TRBV20-1	TRBD2	TRBJ2-7	TGCAGTGCCACACTAGCGGGGGGGCAGTACTTC	CSATLAGGQYF
few	TRBV7-9	TRBD1	TRBJ2-3	TGTGCCAGCAGCCCCCAACCGGGACAGGGTCCGATAACCACAGAAACGCAGTATTTT	CASSPQPGQGPITTETQYF
NA	TRBV29-1	TRBD1	TRBJ2-5	TGCAGCGTTAGGACAGGGGAGGAGACCCAGTACTTC	CSVRTGEETQYF
NA	TRBV5-1	TRBD2	TRBJ2-2	TGCGCCAGCAGCTTGTGGCTAGCGGTGGCCGCCGGGGAGCTGTTTTTT	CASSLWLAVAAGELFF
few	TRBV6-5	TRBD2	TRBJ2-5	TGTGCCAGCAGTTACTCCGGGACTAGCGGGAGGACCCAGTACTTC	CASSYSGTSGRTQYF
NA	TRBV5-6	NA	TRBJ1-1	TGTGCCAGCAGCCACCTATTTCAGGGTAGGGGCACTGAAGCTTTCTTT	CASSHLFQGRGTEAFF
NA	TRBV5-4	TRBD1	TRBJ1-1	TGTGCCAGCAGCCTATTACAGGGGGCCCCTGAAGCTTTCTTT	CASSLLQGAPEAFF
NA	TRBV5-4	NA	TRBJ1-2	TGTGCCAGCAGCTTGCATTACCTCGGGGGGTATGGCTACACCTTC	CASSLHYLGGYGYTF
NA	TRBV9	NA	TRBJ2-5	TGTGCCAGCAGCGTAGGGGTAACGGCAGGACAAGAGACCCAGTACTTC	CASSVGVTAGQETQYF